This T cell receptor (beta chain) was documented in a study of T cell responses to AZD1222 COVID-19 vaccine. Study observations and caveats: Increased Spike-specific TCR breadth and depth were observed after two AZD1222 doses. The study identified only six AZD1222 recipients as seropositive at baseline. White British ancestry dominated among donors, who included more females, and clonal diversity was possibly underestimated. Researchers took repertoire samples only after the peak T cell response had come.

Comments on this clone: Its target is not known.

The CDR3 is 15 residues long. Per germline, CDR1 SGHRS and CDR2 YFSETQ. V trimming: 4 bases; J trimming: 5 bases; junction bases outside the gene matches: 4. Here immunoSEQ multiplex PCR was the method, and the copy in TCRdb shows in-frame clones only, minus some. In the table there are over 100,000 clones, 88% of which are singletons. The source of this sequence is an adult in good health. This chain joins TRBV5-1 and TRBJ1-6, with 9 bases fitting TRBD1. Sequenced here: peripheral blood, sampled on day 0 of AZD1222 vaccination. The CDR3 region is CASSPGQGHNSPLHF. In DNA, the CDR3 is TGCGCCAGCAGCCCGGGACAGGGACATAATTCACCCCTCCACTTT.